A selection of T cell receptor beta chains follows, all from one sample in a study of identifying expanded T cells in peripheral blood. Generated by immunoSEQ multiplex PCR, the TCRdb table keeps only in-frame clones and is missing some. Among around 100,000 clones, approximately 89% were seen once, and the ten largest hold just over 5.5%. Sequenced: blood. The receptors come from a person between 18 and 75 years old in good health. The CDR3 runs from the conserved cysteine through the conserved F or W. A D gene is named only where the DNA matches it firmly. A row's size may be missing; if present it is once, few, many or a size class.

j_gene: TRBJ2-3
v_gene: TRBV19
abundance: once
d_gene: .
CDR3aa: CASATGETDTQYF
CDR3nt: TGTGCCAGTGCGACAGGTGAAACAGATACGCAGTATTTT

j_gene: TRBJ2-2
v_gene: TRBV9
abundance: .
d_gene: .
CDR3aa: CASSVDVGAPGELFF
CDR3nt: TGTGCCAGCAGCGTAGACGTCGGGGCCCCCGGGGAGCTGTTTTTT

j_gene: TRBJ2-7
v_gene: TRBV11-2
abundance: .
d_gene: .
CDR3aa: CASSPRDILGVAYF
CDR3nt: TGTGCCAGCAGCCCCCGGGACATTTTAGGGGTAGCGTACTTC

j_gene: TRBJ1-1
v_gene: TRBV6-1
abundance: .
d_gene: TRBD1
CDR3aa: CASTYTGVNTEAFF
CDR3nt: TGTGCCAGCACCTACACAGGGGTGAACACTGAAGCTTTCTTT

j_gene: TRBJ1-1
v_gene: TRBV7-9
abundance: .
d_gene: .
CDR3aa: CASSLQGYEAFF
CDR3nt: TGTGCCAGCAGCTTACAGGGATATGAAGCTTTCTTT

j_gene: TRBJ2-7
v_gene: TRBV19
abundance: .
d_gene: TRBD1
CDR3aa: CASSGKNWDSYEQYF
CDR3nt: TGTGCCAGTAGCGGGAAGAATTGGGACAGCTACGAGCAGTACTTC

j_gene: TRBJ2-7
v_gene: TRBV19
abundance: .
d_gene: TRBD1
CDR3aa: CASSRNVQGTYEQYF
CDR3nt: TGTGCCAGTAGTAGGAACGTACAGGGGACCTACGAGCAGTACTTC

j_gene: TRBJ2-1
v_gene: TRBV7-9
abundance: .
d_gene: .
CDR3aa: CASNQMGGSSYNEQFF
CDR3nt: TGTGCCAGCAACCAAATGGGCGGCAGTTCCTACAATGAGCAGTTCTTC

j_gene: TRBJ2-1
v_gene: TRBV19
abundance: .
d_gene: .
CDR3aa: CASSIVLGVVGNEQFF
CDR3nt: TGTGCCAGTAGTATAGTTTTGGGAGTTGTAGGCAATGAGCAGTTCTTC

j_gene: TRBJ2-2
v_gene: TRBV30
abundance: .
d_gene: TRBD2
CDR3aa: CALPLAGGRTGELFF
CDR3nt: TGTGCCTTACCACTAGCGGGAGGAAGGACCGGGGAGCTGTTTTTT

j_gene: TRBJ2-4
v_gene: TRBV27
abundance: .
d_gene: TRBD1
CDR3aa: CASSPSRGLEYF
CDR3nt: TGTGCCAGCAGCCCTAGCAGGGGGCTGGAGTACTTC

j_gene: TRBJ1-2
v_gene: TRBV7-2
abundance: once
d_gene: TRBD1
CDR3aa: CASSPRGQDYGYTF
CDR3nt: TGTGCCAGCAGCCCAAGGGGGCAGGACTATGGCTACACCTTC

j_gene: TRBJ1-4
v_gene: TRBV4-1
abundance: .
d_gene: TRBD1
CDR3aa: CASSRPGQGGEKLFF
CDR3nt: TGCGCCAGCAGCCGACCGGGACAGGGTGGGGAAAAACTGTTTTTT

j_gene: TRBJ2-2
v_gene: TRBV9
abundance: .
d_gene: TRBD1
CDR3aa: CASSVEPGQHTGELFF
CDR3nt: TGTGCCAGCAGCGTAGAACCGGGACAGCACACCGGGGAGCTGTTTTTT

j_gene: TRBJ1-4
v_gene: TRBV7-9
abundance: .
d_gene: .
CDR3aa: CASSSGHFGEKLFF
CDR3nt: TGTGCCAGCAGCTCGGGGCATTTCGGAGAAAAACTGTTTTTT

j_gene: TRBJ1-1
v_gene: TRBV10-2
abundance: .
d_gene: TRBD1
CDR3aa: CASSSDRGTEAFF
CDR3nt: TGCGCCAGCAGTTCCGACAGGGGCACTGAAGCTTTCTTT

j_gene: TRBJ1-2
v_gene: TRBV11-2
abundance: .
d_gene: .
CDR3aa: CASSRKKSGEWGYGYTF
CDR3nt: TGTGCCAGCAGTCGAAAAAAATCAGGGGAGTGGGGATATGGCTACACCTTC

j_gene: TRBJ2-1
v_gene: TRBV11-3
abundance: .
d_gene: .
CDR3aa: CASSPMGRGSYNEQFF
CDR3nt: TGTGCCAGCAGCCCCATGGGGCGGGGTTCCTACAATGAGCAGTTCTTC

j_gene: TRBJ1-1
v_gene: TRBV19
abundance: few
d_gene: .
CDR3aa: CASSIARGNTEAFF
CDR3nt: TGTGCCAGTAGTATTGCCAGGGGGAACACTGAAGCTTTCTTT

j_gene: TRBJ1-2
v_gene: TRBV2
abundance: .
d_gene: .
CDR3aa: CASTEEGGYYGYTF
CDR3nt: TGTGCCAGCACCGAAGAGGGGGGGTACTATGGCTACACCTTC

j_gene: TRBJ1-4
v_gene: TRBV29-1
abundance: .
d_gene: .
CDR3aa: CSVDPGRNEKLFF
CDR3nt: TGCAGCGTCGACCCGGGCCGCAATGAAAAACTGTTTTTT

j_gene: TRBJ2-3
v_gene: TRBV9
abundance: .
d_gene: .
CDR3aa: CASSVGWGRGDTQYF
CDR3nt: TGTGCCAGCAGCGTAGGCTGGGGGCGAGGGGATACGCAGTATTTT

j_gene: TRBJ2-3
v_gene: TRBV4-3
abundance: .
d_gene: .
CDR3aa: CASSPGTDRTDTQYF
CDR3nt: TGCGCCAGCAGCCCCGGGACGGACCGCACAGATACGCAGTATTTT

j_gene: TRBJ2-7
v_gene: TRBV6-1
abundance: .
d_gene: TRBD1
CDR3aa: CASSTGGLNEQYF
CDR3nt: TGTGCCAGCAGCACAGGGGGCCTCAACGAGCAGTACTTC

j_gene: TRBJ1-1
v_gene: TRBV2
abundance: .
d_gene: .
CDR3aa: CASSFSGIPSDTEAFF
CDR3nt: TGTGCCAGCAGTTTTTCCGGGATCCCGAGTGACACTGAAGCTTTCTTT

j_gene: TRBJ1-1
v_gene: TRBV6-5
abundance: .
d_gene: .
CDR3aa: CASSYLTNTEAFF
CDR3nt: TGTGCCAGCAGTTACTTGACGAACACTGAAGCTTTCTTT

j_gene: TRBJ1-1
v_gene: TRBV4-2
abundance: .
d_gene: .
CDR3aa: CASSQDLRGGFTEAFF
CDR3nt: TGTGCCAGCAGCCAAGATCTTCGGGGAGGGTTTACTGAAGCTTTCTTT

j_gene: TRBJ1-1
v_gene: TRBV5-1
abundance: .
d_gene: .
CDR3aa: CASSVRGTEAFF
CDR3nt: TGCGCCAGCAGCGTGAGGGGCACTGAAGCTTTCTTT

j_gene: TRBJ1-5
v_gene: TRBV19
abundance: .
d_gene: .
CDR3aa: CASSLQPLSNQPQHF
CDR3nt: TGTGCCAGTAGCCTTCAGCCTCTTAGCAATCAGCCCCAGCATTTT

j_gene: TRBJ2-1
v_gene: TRBV19
abundance: .
d_gene: TRBD1
CDR3aa: CASSMARGQGANEQFF
CDR3nt: TGTGCCAGTAGTATGGCCCGAGGACAGGGGGCTAATGAGCAGTTCTTC

j_gene: TRBJ2-7
v_gene: TRBV11-2
abundance: once
d_gene: .
CDR3aa: CASRLGMSYEQYF
CDR3nt: TGTGCCAGCAGGCTGGGGATGTCCTACGAGCAGTACTTC

j_gene: TRBJ1-6
v_gene: TRBV10-3
abundance: .
d_gene: .
CDR3aa: CATCSGDGYNSPLHF
CDR3nt: TGTGCCACATGTTCGGGAGACGGGTATAATTCACCCCTCCACTTT

j_gene: TRBJ2-6
v_gene: TRBV5-1
abundance: .
d_gene: .
CDR3aa: CASSPWGETGQIDSGANVLTF
CDR3nt: TGCGCCAGCAGCCCCTGGGGGGAGACAGGGCAAATCGACTCTGGGGCCAACGTCCTGACTTTC

j_gene: TRBJ1-5
v_gene: TRBV5-1
abundance: .
d_gene: .
CDR3aa: CASSLEAGQYQPQHF
CDR3nt: TGCGCCAGCAGCTTGGAGGCTGGACAGTATCAGCCCCAGCATTTT

j_gene: TRBJ2-7
v_gene: TRBV5-1
abundance: .
d_gene: .
CDR3aa: CASSLGWRGAGRDEQYF
CDR3nt: TGCGCCAGCAGCCTTGGGTGGCGAGGGGCGGGGCGGGACGAGCAGTACTTC

j_gene: TRBJ1-5
v_gene: TRBV15
abundance: .
d_gene: .
CDR3aa: CATNGGAGAGQPQHF
CDR3nt: TGTGCCACCAATGGAGGGGCAGGGGCAGGGCAGCCCCAGCATTTT

j_gene: TRBJ1-2
v_gene: TRBV29-1
abundance: .
d_gene: .
CDR3aa: CSAAGTVYGYTF
CDR3nt: TGCAGCGCCGCAGGGACGGTGTATGGCTACACCTTC

j_gene: TRBJ1-4
v_gene: TRBV10-3
abundance: .
d_gene: .
CDR3aa: CAISPRGGQEKLFF
CDR3nt: TGTGCCATCAGTCCCCGGGGGGGGCAGGAAAAACTGTTTTTT

j_gene: TRBJ1-5
v_gene: TRBV7-2
abundance: .
d_gene: .
CDR3aa: CASSLAVGQPQHF
CDR3nt: TGTGCCAGCAGCTTAGCGGTAGGACAGCCCCAGCATTTT

j_gene: TRBJ1-1
v_gene: TRBV7-9
abundance: .
d_gene: .
CDR3aa: CASSSEGRFQAFF
CDR3nt: TGTGCCAGCAGCTCCGAGGGGCGATTTCAGGCTTTCTTT

j_gene: TRBJ1-4
v_gene: TRBV4-2
abundance: .
d_gene: .
CDR3aa: CASSQDGQPEAKLFF
CDR3nt: TGTGCCAGCAGCCAAGACGGACAGCCAGAGGCAAAACTGTTTTTT

j_gene: TRBJ1-1
v_gene: TRBV7-5
abundance: .
d_gene: .
CDR3aa: CVRSLRVRRGNTEAFF
CDR3nt: TGTGTCAGAAGCTTACGCGTTAGGCGAGGAAACACTGAAGCTTTCTTT

j_gene: TRBJ2-3
v_gene: TRBV7-2
abundance: .
d_gene: .
CDR3aa: CASSFLDTQYF
CDR3nt: TGTGCCAGCAGCTTTTTGGATACGCAGTATTTT

j_gene: TRBJ2-5
v_gene: TRBV29-1
abundance: .
d_gene: .
CDR3aa: CSVDQGQETQYF
CDR3nt: TGCAGCGTTGATCAGGGTCAAGAGACCCAGTACTTC

j_gene: TRBJ2-3
v_gene: TRBV19
abundance: .
d_gene: .
CDR3aa: CASSPRHSTDTQYF
CDR3nt: TGTGCCAGTAGTCCTCGACATAGCACAGATACGCAGTATTTT

j_gene: TRBJ2-7
v_gene: TRBV5-6
abundance: .
d_gene: TRBD1
CDR3aa: CASSPTGMGGYEQYF
CDR3nt: TGTGCCAGCAGCCCGACAGGGATGGGCGGCTACGAGCAGTACTTC

j_gene: TRBJ1-5
v_gene: TRBV6-6
abundance: .
d_gene: .
CDR3aa: CARHEQPTYSNQPQHF
CDR3nt: TGTGCCAGACATGAACAGCCGACTTATAGCAATCAGCCCCAGCATTTT

j_gene: TRBJ2-7
v_gene: TRBV18
abundance: .
d_gene: TRBD2
CDR3aa: CASSPNSGRVAYEQYF
CDR3nt: TGTGCCAGCTCACCCAATAGCGGGAGAGTCGCCTACGAGCAGTACTTC

j_gene: TRBJ1-2
v_gene: TRBV14
abundance: .
d_gene: .
CDR3aa: CASSQGVGLRYGYTF
CDR3nt: TGTGCCAGCAGCCAGGGAGTCGGACTCCGGTATGGCTACACCTTC

j_gene: TRBJ1-1
v_gene: TRBV4-2
abundance: once
d_gene: .
CDR3aa: CASSQVSLMGNTEAFF
CDR3nt: TGTGCCAGCAGCCAAGTTTCCTTAATGGGTAACACTGAAGCTTTCTTT